This TCR beta chain was found in a study of T cells in women clearing cervical HPV infection. Some clones are missing from TCRdb's copy, which holds only in-frame ones; the method was immunoSEQ multiplex PCR. This sample's table reports 20,000 to 25,000 clones. The receptor was derived from a woman aged 18 to 75 with a cervical HPV16 infection that either progressed to CIN3+ or cleared (not recorded which). The specimen sequenced was blood buffy coat.

CDR3 bases read: TGTGCCAGTAGTGCACTCCAGGGCACAGATACG. The encoded protein is CASSALQGTDT. The full CDR3 protein is CASSALQGTDTQYF. This chain joins TRBV19 and TRBJ2-3, with unresolved D. The observed sequence ends 3 residues before the CDR3 terminus, with the missing tail filled in from the germline J gene. This CDR3 is built from 14 residues. CDR1 is LNHDA, CDR2 SQIVND, per germline (reference sequence). Trimming shortened V by 5 bases and J by 1 base, and 10 bases separated the two germline ends.